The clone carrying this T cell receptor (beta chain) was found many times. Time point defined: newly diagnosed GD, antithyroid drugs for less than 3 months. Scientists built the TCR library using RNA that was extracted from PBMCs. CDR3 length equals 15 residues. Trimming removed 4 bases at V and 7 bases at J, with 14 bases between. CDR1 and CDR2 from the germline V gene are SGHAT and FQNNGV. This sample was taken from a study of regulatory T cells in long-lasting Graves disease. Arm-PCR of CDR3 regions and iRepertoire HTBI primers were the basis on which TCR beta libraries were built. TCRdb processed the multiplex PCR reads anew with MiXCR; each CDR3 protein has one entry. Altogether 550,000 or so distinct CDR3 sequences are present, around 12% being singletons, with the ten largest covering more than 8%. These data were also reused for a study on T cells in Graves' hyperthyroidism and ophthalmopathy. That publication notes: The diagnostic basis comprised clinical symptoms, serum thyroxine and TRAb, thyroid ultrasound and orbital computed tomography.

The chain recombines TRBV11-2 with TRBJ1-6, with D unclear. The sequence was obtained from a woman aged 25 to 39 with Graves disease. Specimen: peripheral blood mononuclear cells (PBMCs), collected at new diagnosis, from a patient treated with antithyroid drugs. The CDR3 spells CASSSTGIANSPLHF. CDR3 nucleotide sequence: TGTGCCAGCAGCTCTACGGGGATTGCGAATTCACCCCTCCACTTT.